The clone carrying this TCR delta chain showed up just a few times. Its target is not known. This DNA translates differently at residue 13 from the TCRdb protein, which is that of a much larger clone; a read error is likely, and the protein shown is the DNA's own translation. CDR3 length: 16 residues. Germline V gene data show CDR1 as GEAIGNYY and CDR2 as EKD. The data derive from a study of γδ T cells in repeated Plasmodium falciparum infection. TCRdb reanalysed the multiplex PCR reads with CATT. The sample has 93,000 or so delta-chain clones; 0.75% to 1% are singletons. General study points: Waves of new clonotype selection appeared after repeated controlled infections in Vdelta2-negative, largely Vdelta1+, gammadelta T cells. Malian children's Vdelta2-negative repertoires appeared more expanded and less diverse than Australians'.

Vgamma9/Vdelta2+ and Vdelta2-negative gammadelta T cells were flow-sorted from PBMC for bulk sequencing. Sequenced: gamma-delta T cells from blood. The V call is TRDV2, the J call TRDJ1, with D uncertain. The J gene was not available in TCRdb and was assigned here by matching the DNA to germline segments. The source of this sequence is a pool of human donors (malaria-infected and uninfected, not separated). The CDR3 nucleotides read TGTGCCTGTGACACCGTGGGAGGCTTTTACACCGATAGACTCATCTTT. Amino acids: CACDTVGGFYTDRLIF.